This T cell receptor beta chain was observed in a study of blood T cell repertoires in COVID-19. The overall study: The samples span acute and convalescent COVID-19 from the United States, Italy and Spain.

This clone was detected a few times. Authors' methods: It was from reference gene primer amplification that nucleated cell counts were estimated. Clones were read by immunoSEQ multiplex PCR, and TCRdb kept only the in-frame ones, dropping some. V and J calls and clone size are copied from that table; D and trimming were computed from the DNA. The sample records roughly 100,000 clones, about 76% being singletons. Germline V CDR1 and CDR2: SGHNT, YENEEA. V was pared by 4 bases and J by 3 bases, with 10 bases between. CDR3 size: 14 residues. This TCR derives from a woman aged 80 or over with acute or convalescent COVID-19. The V gene is TRBV11-3, the J gene TRBJ1-3, with D perhaps matching TRBD1 (6 bases). Sequencing input: peripheral blood. The DNA for the CDR3 is TGTGCCAGCAGCTCCACGACAGGTGGAAACACCATATATTTT. Protein: CASSSTTGGNTIYF.